This T cell receptor (beta chain) is from a study of T-cell reconstitution after alpha-beta-depleted transplantation in children. V trimming: 5 bases; J trimming: 7 bases; junction bases outside the gene matches: 12. The CDR3 runs to 14 residues. Germline loops: CDR1 DFQATT, CDR2 SNEGSKA (reference sequence). The library targeted TCRbeta and was prepared with unique molecular identifiers. TCRdb re-called the PCR reads through MiXCR, storing one row per CDR3 protein. Of more than 250,000 distinct CDR3 sequences listed, 9.9% are singletons. The chain uses TRBV20-1 and TRBJ1-2, with TRBD1 matching 8 bases. This clonotype originated in a human donor who donated a stem cell graft to a child with SCID. The starting material was PBMCs from the stem cell graft donor, obtained from the stem cell graft. The CDR3 coding sequence is TGCAGTGCTCGGGACAGGTCTCCCTTCCGTGGCTACACCTTC. Amino acids: CSARDRSPFRGYTF.